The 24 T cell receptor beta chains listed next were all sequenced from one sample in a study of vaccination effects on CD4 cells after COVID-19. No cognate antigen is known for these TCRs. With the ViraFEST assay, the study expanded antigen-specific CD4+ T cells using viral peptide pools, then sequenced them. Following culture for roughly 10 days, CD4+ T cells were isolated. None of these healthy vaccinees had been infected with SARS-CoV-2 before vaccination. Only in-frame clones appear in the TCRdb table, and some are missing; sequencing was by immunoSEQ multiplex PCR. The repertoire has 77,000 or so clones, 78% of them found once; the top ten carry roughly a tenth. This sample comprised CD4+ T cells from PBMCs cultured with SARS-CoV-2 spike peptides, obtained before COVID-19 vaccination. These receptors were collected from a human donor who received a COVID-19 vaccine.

The CDR3 spells CASSRAGLAGGPMDEQFF. The CDR3 DNA reads TGTGCCAGCTCACGGGCGGGACTAGCGGGGGGGCCGATGGATGAGCAGTTCTTC. The V gene is TRBV18, the J gene TRBJ2-1, with 16 bases identical to TRBD2. This CDR3 has 18 amino acids. The J segment lost 8 bases and the V segment lost 4 bases, leaving 11 bases of the junction unmatched. CDR1 and CDR2 (germline): KGHSH, LQKENI.

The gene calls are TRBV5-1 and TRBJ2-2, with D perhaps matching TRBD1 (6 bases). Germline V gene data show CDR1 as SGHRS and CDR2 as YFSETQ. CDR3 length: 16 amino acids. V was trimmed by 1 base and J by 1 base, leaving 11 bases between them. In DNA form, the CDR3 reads TGCGCCAGCAGCTTGATAGGACAGAGGAACACCGGGGAGCTGTTTTTT. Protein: CASSLIGQRNTGELFF. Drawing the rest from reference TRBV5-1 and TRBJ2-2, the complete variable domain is KAGVTQTPRYLIKTRGQQVTLSCSPISGHRSVSWYQQTPGQGLQFLFEYFSETQRNKGNFPGRFSGRQFSNSRSEMNVSTLELGDSALYLCASSLIGQRNTGELFFGEGSRLTVL.

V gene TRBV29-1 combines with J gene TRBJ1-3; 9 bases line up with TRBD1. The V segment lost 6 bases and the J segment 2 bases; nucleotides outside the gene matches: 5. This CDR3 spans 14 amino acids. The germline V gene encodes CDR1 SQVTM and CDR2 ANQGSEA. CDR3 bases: TGCAGCGTCATACAGGGGGCTACTGGAAACACCATATATTTT. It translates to CSVIQGATGNTIYF.

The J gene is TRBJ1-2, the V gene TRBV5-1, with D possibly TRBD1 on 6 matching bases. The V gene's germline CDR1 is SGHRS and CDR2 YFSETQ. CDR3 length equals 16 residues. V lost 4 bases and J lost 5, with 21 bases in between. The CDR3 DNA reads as TGCGCCAGCAGCCCCGGTGGGGGCTCACGGACATATGGCTACACCTTC. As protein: CASSPGGGSRTYGYTF.

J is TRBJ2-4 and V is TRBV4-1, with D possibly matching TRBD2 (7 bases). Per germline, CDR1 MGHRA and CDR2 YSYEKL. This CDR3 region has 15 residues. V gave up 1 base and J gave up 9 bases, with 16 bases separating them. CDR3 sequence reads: CASSQVGGALAIQYF. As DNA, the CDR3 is TGCGCCAGCAGCCAAGTTGGGGGGGCTCTTGCCATTCAGTACTTC.

CDR3 in amino acids: CASSLQSHQPQHF. The CDR3 DNA follows: TGTGCCAGCAGTTTACAGTCGCATCAGCCCCAGCATTTT. The chain links TRBV6-2 or TRBV6-3 to TRBJ1-5; D remains ambiguous. Trimming shortened V by 4 bases and J by 5 bases, and 9 bases separated the two germline ends. The CDR3 sequence is 13 residues long. CDR1 is MNHEY and CDR2 is SVGEGT in the germline V gene.

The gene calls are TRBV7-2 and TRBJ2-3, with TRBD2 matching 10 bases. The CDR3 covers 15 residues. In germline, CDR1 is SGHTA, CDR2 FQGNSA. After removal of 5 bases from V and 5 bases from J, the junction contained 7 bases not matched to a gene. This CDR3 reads CASSLFSGGLDTQYF. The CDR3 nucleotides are TGTGCCAGCAGCCTCTTTAGCGGGGGGTTAGATACGCAGTATTTT.

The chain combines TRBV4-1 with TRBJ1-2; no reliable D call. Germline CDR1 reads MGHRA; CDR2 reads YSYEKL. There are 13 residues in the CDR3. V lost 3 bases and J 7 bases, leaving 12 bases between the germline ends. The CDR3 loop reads CASSQSAALGYTF. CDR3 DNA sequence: TGCGCCAGCAGCCAGAGTGCGGCCCTTGGCTACACCTTC.

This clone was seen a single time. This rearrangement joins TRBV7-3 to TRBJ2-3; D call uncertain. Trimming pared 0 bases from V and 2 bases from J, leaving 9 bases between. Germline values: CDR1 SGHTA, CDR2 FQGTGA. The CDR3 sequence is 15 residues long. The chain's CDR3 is CASSLTFAFTDTQYF. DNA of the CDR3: TGTGCCAGCAGCTTAACGTTCGCTTTCACAGATACGCAGTATTTT.

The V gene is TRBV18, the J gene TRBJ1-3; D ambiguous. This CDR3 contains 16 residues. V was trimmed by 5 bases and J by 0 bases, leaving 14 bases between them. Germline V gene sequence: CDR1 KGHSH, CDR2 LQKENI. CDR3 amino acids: CASSTQSGNSGNTIYF. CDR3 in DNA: TGTGCCAGCTCAACCCAGTCGGGGAACTCTGGAAACACCATATATTTT.

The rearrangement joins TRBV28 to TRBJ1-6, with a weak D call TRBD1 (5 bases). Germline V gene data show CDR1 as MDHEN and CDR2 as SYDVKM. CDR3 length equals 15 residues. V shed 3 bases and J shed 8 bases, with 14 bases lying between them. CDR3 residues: CASSFRGRGDSPLHF. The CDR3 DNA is TGTGCCAGCAGTTTCCGCGGACGAGGGGATTCACCCCTCCACTTT.

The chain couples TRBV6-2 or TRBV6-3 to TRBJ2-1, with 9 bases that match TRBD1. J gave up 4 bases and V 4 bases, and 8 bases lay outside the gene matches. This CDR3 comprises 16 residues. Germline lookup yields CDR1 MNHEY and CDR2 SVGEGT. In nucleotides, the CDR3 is TGTGCCAGCAGTTTCTCGGACAGGGGCTTTTACAATGAGCAGTTCTTC. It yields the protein CASSFSDRGFYNEQFF.

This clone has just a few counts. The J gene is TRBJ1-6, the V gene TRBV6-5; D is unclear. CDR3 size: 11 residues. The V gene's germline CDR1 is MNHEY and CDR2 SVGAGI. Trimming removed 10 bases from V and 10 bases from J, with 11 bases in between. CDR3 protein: CATGVRSPLHF. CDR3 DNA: TGTGCCACCGGGGTCCGGTCACCCCTCCACTTT.

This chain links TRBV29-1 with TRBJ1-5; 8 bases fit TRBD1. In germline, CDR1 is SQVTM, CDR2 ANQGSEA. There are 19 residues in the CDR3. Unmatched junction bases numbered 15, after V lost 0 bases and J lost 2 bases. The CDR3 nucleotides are TGCAGCGTTGAAGATAAAAGAGAACAGGGGGGCAGAGGCAATCAGCCCCAGCATTTT. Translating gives CSVEDKREQGGRGNQPQHF.

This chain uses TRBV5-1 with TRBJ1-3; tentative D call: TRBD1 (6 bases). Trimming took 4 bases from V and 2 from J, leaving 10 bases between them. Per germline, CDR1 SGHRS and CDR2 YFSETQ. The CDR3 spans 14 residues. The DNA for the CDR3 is TGCGCCAGCAGCCCGGGGGCAGCTGGAAACACCATATATTTT. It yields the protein CASSPGAAGNTIYF.

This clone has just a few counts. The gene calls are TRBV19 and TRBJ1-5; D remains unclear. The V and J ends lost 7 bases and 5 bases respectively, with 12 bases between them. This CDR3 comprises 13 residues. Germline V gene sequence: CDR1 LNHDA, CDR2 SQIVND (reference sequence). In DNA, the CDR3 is TGTGCCAGTAAGAAGGGAGGAGATCAGCCCCAGCATTTT. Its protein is CASKKGGDQPQHF.

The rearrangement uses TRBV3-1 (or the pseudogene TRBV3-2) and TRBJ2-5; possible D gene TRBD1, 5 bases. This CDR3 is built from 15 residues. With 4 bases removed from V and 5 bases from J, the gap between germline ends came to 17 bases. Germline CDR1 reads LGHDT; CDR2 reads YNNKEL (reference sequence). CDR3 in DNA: TGTGCCAGCAGCCGAGGACACGGAAACATTGAGACCCAGTACTTC. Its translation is CASSRGHGNIETQYF.

CDR3 loop: CASSYGARNNSPLHF. The CDR3 nucleotides are TGTGCCAGCAGTTACGGGGCTCGTAATAATTCACCCCTCCACTTT. The V gene is TRBV6-5, the J gene TRBJ1-6; a possible D gene is TRBD1 (5 bases). The V and J ends lost 2 bases and 5 bases respectively, with 10 bases between them. The V gene's germline CDR1 is MNHEY and CDR2 SVGAGI. This CDR3 is 15 amino acids long.

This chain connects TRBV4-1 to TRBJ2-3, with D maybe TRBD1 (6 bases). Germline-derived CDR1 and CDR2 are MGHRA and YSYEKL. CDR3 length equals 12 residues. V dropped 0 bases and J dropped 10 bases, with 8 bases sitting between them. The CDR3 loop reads CASSQDDRPQYF. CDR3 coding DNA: TGCGCCAGCAGCCAAGACGACAGGCCGCAGTATTTT.

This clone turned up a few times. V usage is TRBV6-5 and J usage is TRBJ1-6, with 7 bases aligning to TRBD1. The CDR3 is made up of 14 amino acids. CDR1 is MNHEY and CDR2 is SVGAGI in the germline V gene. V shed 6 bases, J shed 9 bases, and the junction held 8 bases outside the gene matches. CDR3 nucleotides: TGTGCCAGCAGACCGTCATACAGGGGTTCACCCCTCCACTTT. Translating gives CASRPSYRGSPLHF.

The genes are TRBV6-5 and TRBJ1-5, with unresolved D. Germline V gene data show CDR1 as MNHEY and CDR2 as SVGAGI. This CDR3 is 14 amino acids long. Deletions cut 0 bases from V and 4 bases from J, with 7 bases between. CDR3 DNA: TGTGCCAGCAGTTACTCGAGAGAGAATCAGCCCCAGCATTTT. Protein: CASSYSRENQPQHF.

The CDR3 sequence is CASSELQGKETQYF. The CDR3 nucleotides read TGCGCCAGCAGTGAATTACAGGGGAAAGAGACCCAGTACTTC. This chain uses TRBV4-1 with TRBJ2-5; 7 bases fit TRBD1. The CDR3 totals 14 residues. Germline V gene data show CDR1 as MGHRA and CDR2 as YSYEKL. Losses at the gene ends were 6 bases for V and 3 bases for J; bases not matched to a gene: 7.

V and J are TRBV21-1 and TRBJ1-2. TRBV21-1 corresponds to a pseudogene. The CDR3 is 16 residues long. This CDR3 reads CASSKVVPLTAYGYTF. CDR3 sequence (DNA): TGTGCCAGCAGCAAAGTCGTCCCCCTAACGGCCTATGGCTACACCTTC.

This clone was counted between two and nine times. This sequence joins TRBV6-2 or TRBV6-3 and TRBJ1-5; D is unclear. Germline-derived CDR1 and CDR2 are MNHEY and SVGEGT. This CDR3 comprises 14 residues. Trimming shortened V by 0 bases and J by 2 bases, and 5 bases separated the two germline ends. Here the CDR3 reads CASSYSFGNQPQHF. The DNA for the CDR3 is TGTGCCAGCAGTTACTCCTTTGGCAATCAGCCCCAGCATTTT.